This note documents a single TCR beta chain sequence. The data belong to a study of PD-1 blockade in mismatch repair-deficient tumors. Sequencing used immunoSEQ multiplex PCR; TCRdb keeps in-frame clones, though not all of them. The data hold 55,000 to 85,000 clones, with 70% to 85% observed a single time. This CDR3 comprises 14 residues. The germline gives CDR1 SGHRS, CDR2 YFSETQ. V trimming: 0 bases; J trimming: 6 bases; junction bases outside the gene matches: 1. Sequenced material: peripheral blood, taken 2 weeks after starting pembrolizumab. The TCR comes from an adult with mismatch repair-deficient cancer. The gene calls are TRBV5-1 and TRBJ2-3; 10 nucleotides agree with TRBD2. The chain's CDR3 is CASSLGSGRDTQYF. The CDR3 bases are TGCGCCAGCAGCTTGGGTAGCGGGAGGGATACGCAGTATTTT. The full variable domain, rest sourced from reference TRBV5-1 and TRBJ2-3, is KAGVTQTPRYLIKTRGQQVTLSCSPISGHRSVSWYQQTPGQGLQFLFEYFSETQRNKGNFPGRFSGRQFSNSRSEMNVSTLELGDSALYLCASSLGSGRDTQYFGPGTRLTVL.